Given below is one T cell receptor (beta chain) in context. The sample originates from a study of CD8 T cells in Susac syndrome. Germline V gene data show CDR1 as MNHNY and CDR2 as SVGAGI (reference sequence). The CDR3 is made up of 12 amino acids. V shed 0 bases and J shed 8 bases, with 5 bases lying between them. It was with random hexamers that about 0.45 to 1 ug RNA was reverse transcribed. The authors amplified TCR beta CDR3 across 54 Vbeta and 13 Jbeta using immunoSEQ multiplex PCR. Each CDR3 protein gets one entry after TCRdb re-called the immunoSEQ multiplex PCR reads with MiXCR. Of about 200,000 distinct CDR3 sequences detected, about 96% appear once; the ten largest clones hold under 0.095%.

The gene calls are TRBV6-6 and TRBJ2-1; D uncertain. Specimen: CD4+ T cells from PBMCs. The receptor was isolated from a human donor with multiple sclerosis. The CDR3 loop reads CASSYSLDEQFF. The CDR3 DNA reads TGTGCCAGCAGTTACTCGCTCGATGAGCAGTTCTTC.